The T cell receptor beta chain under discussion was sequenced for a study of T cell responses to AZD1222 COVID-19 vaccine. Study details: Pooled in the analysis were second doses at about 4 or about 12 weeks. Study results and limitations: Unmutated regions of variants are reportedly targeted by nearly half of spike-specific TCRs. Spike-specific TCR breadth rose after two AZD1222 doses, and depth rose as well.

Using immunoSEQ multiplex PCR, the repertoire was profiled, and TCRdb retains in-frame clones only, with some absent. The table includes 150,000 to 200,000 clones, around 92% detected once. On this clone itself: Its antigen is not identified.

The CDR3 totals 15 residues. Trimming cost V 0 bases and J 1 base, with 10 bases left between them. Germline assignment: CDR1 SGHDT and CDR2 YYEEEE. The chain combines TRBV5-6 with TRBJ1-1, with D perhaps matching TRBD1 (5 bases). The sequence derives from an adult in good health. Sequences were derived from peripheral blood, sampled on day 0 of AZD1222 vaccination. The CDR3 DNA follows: TGTGCCAGCAGCTTGGTAGAGGGGACGAACACTGAAGCTTTCTTT. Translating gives CASSLVEGTNTEAFF.